The rows below give T cell receptor beta chains drawn from one sample of a study of cytomegalovirus exposure and HLA in healthy donors. Profiled with immunoSEQ multiplex PCR; TCRdb holds only in-frame clones, not every one. The data contain roughly 120,000 clones, about 79% of them seen just once; the ten biggest clones take up around 4.5%. The sequenced sample was PBMCs. The receptors shown here come from a man aged 30-40 years in good health and CMV-seropositive. Each CDR3 is given with its conserved first and last residue. Fields, in order: J gene, V gene, clone size, D gene, CDR3 DNA, CDR3 protein. D genes are given only for firm matches. Expanded clones are given a class, and other clones once, few, many or no size at all.

J gene: TRBJ2-7; V gene: TRBV6-6; clone size: NA; D gene: NA; CDR3 DNA: TGTGCCAGCAGTCGCTCCTACGAGCAGTACTTC; CDR3 protein: CASSRSYEQYF
J gene: TRBJ2-1; V gene: TRBV11-3; clone size: NA; D gene: NA; CDR3 DNA: TGTGCCAGCAGCTTAGTTTTCGATGAGCAGTTCTTC; CDR3 protein: CASSLVFDEQFF
J gene: TRBJ1-1; V gene: TRBV13; clone size: NA; D gene: NA; CDR3 DNA: TGTGCCAGCAGCACGTTCGAAGGCGGTGAAGCTTTCTTT; CDR3 protein: CASSTFEGGEAFF
J gene: TRBJ2-7; V gene: TRBV15; clone size: NA; D gene: TRBD2; CDR3 DNA: TGTGCCACCAGCGGAGCGGGATCGCTCTCCTACGAGCAGTACTTC; CDR3 protein: CATSGAGSLSYEQYF
J gene: TRBJ1-1; V gene: TRBV12-5; clone size: once; D gene: NA; CDR3 DNA: TGTGCTAGTGGTTTGATCCAGGGGACTGAAGCTTTCTTT; CDR3 protein: CASGLIQGTEAFF
J gene: TRBJ1-1; V gene: TRBV12-5; clone size: few; D gene: TRBD1; CDR3 DNA: TGTGCTAGTGGTGAGGGACAGACTGAAGCTTTCTTT; CDR3 protein: CASGEGQTEAFF
J gene: TRBJ2-2; V gene: TRBV18; clone size: NA; D gene: TRBD1; CDR3 DNA: TGTGCCAGCCGAACCGGGACAGGGAACACCGGGGAGCTGTTTTTT; CDR3 protein: CASRTGTGNTGELFF
J gene: TRBJ2-3; V gene: TRBV12-5; clone size: NA; D gene: NA; CDR3 DNA: TGTGCTAGTGGTTTGCGGATTCCAGGGCCCACAGATACGCAGTATTTT; CDR3 protein: CASGLRIPGPTDTQYF
J gene: TRBJ2-7; V gene: TRBV29-1; clone size: NA; D gene: TRBD1; CDR3 DNA: TGCAGCGGGAAGCCGGGACAGGGACGCGAGCAGTACTTC; CDR3 protein: CSGKPGQGREQYF
J gene: TRBJ1-1; V gene: TRBV6-5; clone size: NA; D gene: NA; CDR3 DNA: TGTGCCAGCAGTTACAGACAGTCGAACACTGAAGCTTTCTTT; CDR3 protein: CASSYRQSNTEAFF
J gene: TRBJ2-3; V gene: TRBV29-1; clone size: NA; D gene: NA; CDR3 DNA: TGCAGCGTGGCCCCCGTTAGCACAGATACGCAGTATTTT; CDR3 protein: CSVAPVSTDTQYF
J gene: TRBJ2-6; V gene: TRBV19; clone size: NA; D gene: NA; CDR3 DNA: TGTGCCAGTAGTATTTATGGGGACACCGATCGAAACGTCCTGACTTTC; CDR3 protein: CASSIYGDTDRNVLTF
J gene: TRBJ1-3; V gene: TRBV4-2; clone size: NA; D gene: TRBD1; CDR3 DNA: TGTGCCAGCAGCCAGGCCACAGGGGGTACTGGAAACACCATATATTTT; CDR3 protein: CASSQATGGTGNTIYF
J gene: TRBJ2-1; V gene: TRBV5-4; clone size: NA; D gene: NA; CDR3 DNA: TGTGCCAGCAGCTTAAGAGGGAGGCAATACAATGAGCAGTTCTTC; CDR3 protein: CASSLRGRQYNEQFF
J gene: TRBJ2-5; V gene: TRBV2; clone size: NA; D gene: TRBD1; CDR3 DNA: TGTGCCAGCAGCCGTAACAGGGGCGGAGAGACCCAGTACTTC; CDR3 protein: CASSRNRGGETQYF
J gene: TRBJ1-2; V gene: TRBV6-5; clone size: few; D gene: TRBD1; CDR3 DNA: TGTGCCAGCAGTTACCGGGACAGGCCGGGGAATGGCTACACCTTC; CDR3 protein: CASSYRDRPGNGYTF
J gene: TRBJ2-5; V gene: TRBV19; clone size: NA; D gene: TRBD1; CDR3 DNA: TGTGCCAGGGGGGCCTTAGGACAGGGGTACTGTTGGACCCAGTACTTC; CDR3 protein: CARGALGQGYCWTQYF
J gene: TRBJ2-3; V gene: TRBV11-2; clone size: once; D gene: NA; CDR3 DNA: TGTGCCAGCAGCTTAGGAGGCAGATTCACAGATACGCAGTATTTT; CDR3 protein: CASSLGGRFTDTQYF
J gene: TRBJ2-7; V gene: TRBV5-1; clone size: NA; D gene: TRBD1; CDR3 DNA: TGCGCCAGCAGTCCCAGGGGGCTCGACGAGCAGTACTTC; CDR3 protein: CASSPRGLDEQYF
J gene: TRBJ1-2; V gene: TRBV27; clone size: NA; D gene: TRBD1; CDR3 DNA: TGTGCCAGCAGTCTCCGGGACAGGGATGGCTACACCTTC; CDR3 protein: CASSLRDRDGYTF
J gene: TRBJ2-5; V gene: TRBV9; clone size: NA; D gene: NA; CDR3 DNA: TGTGCCAGCAGCGTAGAGCCGGGGTGGAAGGAGACCCAGTACTTC; CDR3 protein: CASSVEPGWKETQYF
J gene: TRBJ2-5; V gene: TRBV14; clone size: NA; D gene: NA; CDR3 DNA: TGTGCCAGCAGCCTAATGGAGGGTGTAGTCCGAGAGACCCAGTACTTC; CDR3 protein: CASSLMEGVVRETQYF
J gene: TRBJ1-2; V gene: TRBV5-1; clone size: NA; D gene: NA; CDR3 DNA: TGCGCCAGCAGCTTGGCTGGGGAGGCTAACTATGGCTACACCTTC; CDR3 protein: CASSLAGEANYGYTF
J gene: TRBJ2-2; V gene: TRBV6-6; clone size: NA; D gene: TRBD1; CDR3 DNA: TGTGCCAGCAGCCACTCGACAGGGGGCATCACCGGGGAGCTGTTTTTT; CDR3 protein: CASSHSTGGITGELFF
J gene: TRBJ1-2; V gene: TRBV5-6; clone size: NA; D gene: NA; CDR3 DNA: TGTGCCAGCAGCTTGGCGGGTGGCTACACCTTC; CDR3 protein: CASSLAGGYTF
J gene: TRBJ2-4; V gene: TRBV6-6; clone size: NA; D gene: TRBD1; CDR3 DNA: TGTGCCAGCAGGACAGGGGGAAACAGTCAGTACTTC; CDR3 protein: CASRTGGNSQYF
J gene: TRBJ2-1; V gene: TRBV19; clone size: NA; D gene: TRBD1; CDR3 DNA: TGTGCCAGTAGCCCGATACAGGGGGCGCAGGGGGGTGAGCAGTTCTTC; CDR3 protein: CASSPIQGAQGGEQFF
J gene: TRBJ1-1; V gene: TRBV10-3; clone size: few; D gene: NA; CDR3 DNA: TGTGCCATCAGTGACGTTCCCCCGAACACTGAAGCTTTCTTT; CDR3 protein: CAISDVPPNTEAFF
J gene: TRBJ1-1; V gene: TRBV4-3; clone size: once; D gene: NA; CDR3 DNA: TGCGCCAGCAGCCGATGGAGACGGGGAAGTGAATTCACTGAAGCTTTCTTT; CDR3 protein: CASSRWRRGSEFTEAFF
J gene: TRBJ2-7; V gene: TRBV27; clone size: NA; D gene: NA; CDR3 DNA: TGTGCCAGCAGTCGGGCTAGCTGGAGCTCCTACGAGCAGTACTTC; CDR3 protein: CASSRASWSSYEQYF
J gene: TRBJ2-1; V gene: TRBV5-6; clone size: few; D gene: NA; CDR3 DNA: TGTGCCAGCAGCAAGGACTGGGAGCAGTTCTTC; CDR3 protein: CASSKDWEQFF
J gene: TRBJ2-1; V gene: TRBV29-1; clone size: few; D gene: TRBD2; CDR3 DNA: TGCAGCGTTGTAATTGGGTTTGGGTCTAGCGGGACCCCAGACTACAATGAGCAGTTCTTC; CDR3 protein: CSVVIGFGSSGTPDYNEQFF
J gene: TRBJ2-5; V gene: TRBV9; clone size: few; D gene: NA; CDR3 DNA: TGTGCCAGCAGCGTAGGTGGCTGGGAGACCCAGTACTTC; CDR3 protein: CASSVGGWETQYF